This T cell receptor beta chain derives from a study of CD8+CD57+ T cells in acquired aplastic anemia. Study information: The DNA of sorted CD4+ and CD8+ cells averaged 3.2 ug.

This CDR3 has 14 residues. The V gene end was trimmed by 0 bases and the J gene end by 8 bases; junction bases not matched to a gene: 6. In germline, CDR1 is DFQATT, CDR2 SNEGSKA (reference sequence). Genomic DNA served as template for TCR beta VDJ and CDR3 profiling. Using its own MiXCR run on the reads, TCRdb lists one record per CDR3 protein. The sample contains about 120,000 distinct CDR3 sequences, almost 40% of which appear only once. For sequencing, patients were chosen who had shown expansion of CD8+CD57+ cells by flow cytometry. All participating patients were living with severe acquired aplastic anemia. Study-level findings and limits: Overlap between patients and controls comprised just under 30 CD8+ CDR3 sequences. Between the patient and control groups, CD8+ Simpson's diversity did not differ significantly.

A remark on this clonotype: What it recognizes is unknown.

What was sequenced was sorted CD4+, CD8+, or CD8+CD57+ T cells (not recorded which) from PBMCs. The rearrangement links TRBV20-1 to TRBJ2-1, with 8 bases aligning to TRBD1. This receptor was identified in a human donor with aplastic anemia. This chain's CDR3 is CSAREFRGRHEQFF. CDR3 nucleotide sequence: TGCAGTGCTAGAGAGTTCAGGGGGCGGCATGAGCAGTTCTTC.